This TCR beta chain comes out of a study of T cells in Graves' hyperthyroidism and ophthalmopathy. Study overall: The blood sample was taken at first diagnosis, before treatment began.

Overall study findings and caveats: Blood shared most expanded thyroid clonotypes above 0.001.

Calling Graves' hyperthyroidism stable meant ophthalmopathy did not progress within 18 months. From less than 13 ml of fresh peripheral blood, PBMCs were isolated. As regards this clonotype: What it binds is not known.

There were TCR beta CDR3 regions amplified from RNA transcripts. An initial round of RT-PCR targeting the TCR CDR3 relied on the HTBI primer set. MiXCR was run by TCRdb on the multiplex PCR reads, yielding one entry per CDR3 protein. The sample holds 400,000 to 550,000 distinct CDR3 sequences, around 14% seen once. V lost 1 base, J lost 9 bases, and 6 bases stayed unmatched. The CDR3 contains 15 residues. Per germline, CDR1 GTSNPN and CDR2 SVGIG (reference sequence). The receptor's source is a young woman with Graves' hyperthyroidism. The V gene is TRBV30, the J gene TRBJ2-1; the match to TRBD2 covers 13 bases. The sequenced sample consisted of blood. CDR3 protein: CAWSAGTSGNSEQFF. The CDR3 DNA reads TGTGCCTGGAGTGCCGGGACTAGCGGGAATTCTGAGCAGTTCTTC.